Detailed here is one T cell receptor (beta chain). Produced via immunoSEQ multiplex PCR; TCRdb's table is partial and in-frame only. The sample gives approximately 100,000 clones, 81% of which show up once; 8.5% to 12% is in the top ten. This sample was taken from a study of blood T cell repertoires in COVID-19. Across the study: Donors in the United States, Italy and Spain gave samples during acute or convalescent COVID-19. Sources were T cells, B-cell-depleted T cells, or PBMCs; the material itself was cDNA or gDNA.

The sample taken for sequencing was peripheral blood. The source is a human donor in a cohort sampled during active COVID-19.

CDR3 nucleotide sequence: TGTGCCAGCAGCTTAAGATCCGGAGATAGGAATGAAAAACTGTTTTTT. Encoded protein: CASSLRSGDRNEKLFF. The rearrangement links TRBV7-8 to TRBJ1-4; D uncertain. The CDR3 is 16 amino acids. Germline lookup yields CDR1 SGHVS and CDR2 FQNEAQ. V dropped 2 bases and J dropped 5 bases, with 15 bases sitting between them.